The next 10 T cell receptor beta chains were all read from a single sample in a study of blood T cell repertoires in COVID-19. Here immunoSEQ multiplex PCR was the method, and the copy in TCRdb shows in-frame clones only, minus some. This table holds some 150,000 clones, about 86% found once. The sequencing sample was made of peripheral blood. The receptors originated from a woman aged 60-75 years with acute or convalescent COVID-19.

The V call is TRBV30, the J call TRBJ1-1; 8 nucleotides line up with TRBD1. Trimming cost V 4 bases and J 2 bases; bases outside gene matches: 3. Germline V CDR1 and CDR2: GTSNPN, SVGIG (reference sequence). The CDR3 has 13 residues. The CDR3 DNA sequence: TGTGCCTGGACTGGACAGGGAAACACTGAAGCTTTCTTT. Translating gives CAWTGQGNTEAFF.

The chain couples TRBV19 to TRBJ1-5; 7 bases agree with TRBD1. Germline CDR1 and CDR2: LNHDA and SQIVND (reference sequence). Trimming cost V 5 bases and J 5 bases; bases outside gene matches: 9. This CDR3 contains 15 residues. The CDR3: CASSWDSRRDQPQHF. Written as DNA, the CDR3 is TGTGCCAGTAGTTGGGACAGCCGTCGAGATCAGCCCCAGCATTTT.

The V and J genes are TRBV27 and TRBJ2-7; 7 positions match TRBD2. With 6 bases clipped from V and 1 base from J, the junction kept 3 bases outside the gene matches. The CDR3 covers 13 residues. CDR1 is MNHEY, CDR2 SMNVEV, per germline (reference sequence). The CDR3 DNA reads TGTGCCAGCAGCCCCGGGGGGTCCTACGAGCAGTACTTC. It yields the protein CASSPGGSYEQYF.

The gene calls are TRBV9 and TRBJ1-3, with D maybe TRBD1 (6 bases). Trimming pared 3 bases from V and 0 bases from J, leaving 13 bases between. The CDR3 runs 16 residues. CDR1 and CDR2 (germline): SGDLS, YYNGEE. The CDR3 reads CASSASGHFSGNTIYF. CDR3 DNA: TGTGCCAGCAGCGCCTCGGGACACTTCTCTGGAAACACCATATATTTT. The whole variable domain, filled in from reference TRBV9 and TRBJ1-3, reads DSGVTQTPKHLITATGQRVTLRCSPRSGDLSVYWYQQSLDQGLQFLIQYYNGEERAKGNILERFSAQQFPDLHSELNLSSLELGDSALYFCASSASGHFSGNTIYFGEGSWLTVV.

The rearrangement links TRBV9 to TRBJ2-2, with 8 bases identical to TRBD1. The length of the CDR3 is 15 residues. Trimming removed 0 bases from V and 6 bases from J; junction bases left unmatched: 4. Germline-derived CDR1 and CDR2 are SGDLS and YYNGEE. In nucleotides, the CDR3 is TGTGCCAGCAGCGTAGCAGGGGGCAAGGCCGGGGAGCTGTTTTTT. Protein sequence: CASSVAGGKAGELFF.

The chain has TRBV5-1 and TRBJ2-1; the D gene is possibly TRBD2 (6 bases). V shed 9 bases and J shed 0 bases, with 13 bases lying between them. CDR1 is SGHRS, CDR2 YFSETQ, per germline. This CDR3 region has 14 residues. The CDR3 loop is CATTAGTSYNEQFF. The CDR3, as DNA: TGCGCCACCACAGCGGGCACCTCCTACAATGAGCAGTTCTTC.

This clone was seen a single time. The chain combines TRBV5-1 with TRBJ2-3, with D possibly being TRBD2 (6 bases). Germline V gene lookup returns CDR1 SGHRS and CDR2 YFSETQ. With 7 bases removed from V and 0 bases from J, the gap between germline ends came to 15 bases. The CDR3 has 15 residues. CDR3 loop: CASRRLSGSTDTQYF. The CDR3 DNA sequence: TGCGCCAGCCGACGTCTAAGCGGGAGCACAGATACGCAGTATTTT.

The V gene is TRBV7-2, the J gene TRBJ2-7; 10 bases line up with TRBD1. Trimming removed 1 base from V and 2 bases from J; junction bases left unmatched: 8. CDR3 length: 17 residues. Germline V gene lookup returns CDR1 SGHTA and CDR2 FQGNSA. The CDR3: CASSLGQGAYLPYEQYF. The CDR3 DNA sequence: TGTGCCAGCAGCTTAGGACAGGGGGCATATTTGCCCTACGAGCAGTACTTC. Looking up the rest from reference TRBV7-2 and TRBJ2-7 gives the full variable domain: GAGVSQSPSNKVTEKGKDVELRCDPISGHTALYWYRQSLGQGLEFLIYFQGNSAPDKSGLPSDRFSAERTGGSVSTLTIQRTQQEDSAVYLCASSLGQGAYLPYEQYFGPGTRLTVT.

The genes are TRBV24-1 and TRBJ1-5; unclear D gene. Trimming took 3 bases from V and 5 from J, leaving 4 bases between them. This CDR3 has 12 amino acids. Germline V gives CDR1 KGHDR, CDR2 SFDVKD. CDR3 coding DNA: TGTGCCACCAGTGATCCGTATCAGCCCCAGCATTTT. Its translation: CATSDPYQPQHF.

V usage is TRBV6-6 and J usage is TRBJ2-5; TRBD1 is a possible D gene (6 bases). The CDR3 runs 14 residues. Deletions cut 6 bases from V and 1 base from J, with 12 bases between. Germline V gene lookup returns CDR1 MNHNY and CDR2 SVGAGI (reference sequence). The CDR3 is CASSSNRAQETQYF. DNA for the CDR3: TGTGCCAGCAGCTCTAACAGGGCCCAAGAGACCCAGTACTTC.